These T cell receptor beta chains were read from a single sample in a study of vaccination effects on CD4 cells after COVID-19. TCRdb keeps only in-frame clones here, not all; method: immunoSEQ multiplex PCR. The data show fewer than 40,000 clones, approximately 63% seen once. Antigen specificity for these receptors is unknown. The specimen was CD4+ T cells from PBMCs cultured without peptide, collected before COVID-19 vaccination. These receptors all stem from a human donor who received a COVID-19 vaccine. Each CDR3 is given with its conserved first and last residue.

CASRGGPPYGYTF TRBJ1-2 TRBV6-5
CASSLAMTPNYGYTF TRBJ1-2 TRBV5-1
CASKEGVTGNTIYF TRBJ1-3 TRBV3-1/TRBV3-2
CASSLVHRADPNYGYTF TRBJ1-2 TRBV7-9
CASSFRGGLEDTQYF TRBJ2-3 TRBV7-9
CASSLGNSGSLNEQFF TRBJ2-1 TRBV5-4
CSVPRGHATNTGELFF TRBJ2-2 TRBV29-1
CASRLAGGKNNEQFF TRBJ2-1 TRBV27
CASSQDLNQPQHF TRBJ1-5 TRBV3-1/TRBV3-2
CASSERGIPPGANVLTF TRBJ2-6 TRBV2